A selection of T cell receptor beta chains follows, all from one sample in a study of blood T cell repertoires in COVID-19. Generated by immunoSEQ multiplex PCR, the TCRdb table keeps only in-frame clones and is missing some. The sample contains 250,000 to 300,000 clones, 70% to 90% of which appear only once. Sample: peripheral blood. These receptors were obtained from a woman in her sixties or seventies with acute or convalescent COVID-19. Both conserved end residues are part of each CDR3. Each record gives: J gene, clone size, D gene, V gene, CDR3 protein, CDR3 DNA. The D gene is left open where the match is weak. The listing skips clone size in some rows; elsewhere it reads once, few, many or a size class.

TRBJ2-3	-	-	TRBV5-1	CASSFGGPTDTQYF	TGCGCCAGCAGCTTCGGGGGTCCCACAGATACGCAGTATTTT
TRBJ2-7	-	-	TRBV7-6	CASSSLDRQATYEQYF	TGTGCCAGCAGCTCCCTAGATAGACAGGCCACCTACGAGCAGTACTTC
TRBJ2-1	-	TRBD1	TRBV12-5	CASGLATGGTGEQFF	TGTGCTAGTGGTTTGGCGACAGGGGGCACAGGGGAGCAGTTCTTC
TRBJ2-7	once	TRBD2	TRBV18	CASSPSGGGPYEQYF	TGTGCCAGCTCACCATCGGGGGGGGGCCCCTACGAGCAGTACTTC
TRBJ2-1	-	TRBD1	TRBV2	CASSEAGQPLNEQFF	TGTGCCAGCAGTGAAGCGGGACAGCCACTTAATGAGCAGTTCTTC
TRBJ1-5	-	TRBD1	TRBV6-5	CASSSQGYGEPQHF	TGTGCCAGCAGTTCACAGGGGTACGGGGAGCCCCAGCATTTT
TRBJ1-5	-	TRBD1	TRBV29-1	CSAATGRDQPQHF	TGCAGCGCTGCGACAGGGAGAGATCAGCCCCAGCATTTT
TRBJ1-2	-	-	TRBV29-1	CSVRQGTYGYTF	TGCAGCGTGAGGCAGGGGACCTATGGCTACACCTTC
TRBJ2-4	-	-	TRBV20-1	CSAFEGLQYF	TGCAGTGCTTTTGAGGGCCTTCAGTACTTC
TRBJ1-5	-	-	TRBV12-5	CASGGYGGQPQHF	TGTGCTAGTGGTGGATACGGGGGTCAGCCCCAGCATTTT
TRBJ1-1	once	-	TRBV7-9	CASSPGQGGEAFF	TGTGCCAGCAGCCCGGGGCAGGGAGGAGAAGCTTTCTTT
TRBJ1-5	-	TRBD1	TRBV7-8	CASSPTGAYQPQHF	TGTGCCAGCAGCCCGACAGGGGCCTATCAGCCCCAGCATTTT
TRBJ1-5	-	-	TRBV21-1	CASSSVIRGRVRQPQHF	TGTGCCAGCAGCTCTGTGATCCGGGGGAGGGTCAGGCAGCCCCAGCATTTT
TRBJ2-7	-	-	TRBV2	CASALGQIYEQYF	TGTGCCAGCGCCTTAGGACAGATCTACGAGCAGTACTTC
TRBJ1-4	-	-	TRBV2	CASTGRRGTNEKLFF	TGTGCCAGCACCGGTCGGAGGGGAACTAATGAAAAACTGTTTTTT
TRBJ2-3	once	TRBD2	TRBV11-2	CASSLDGGGDTQYF	TGTGCCAGCAGCCTTGACGGGGGGGGAGATACGCAGTATTTT
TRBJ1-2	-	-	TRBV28	CASSSGYGYTF	TGTGCCAGCAGTAGCGGCTATGGCTACACCTTC
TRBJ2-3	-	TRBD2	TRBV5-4	CASSLGGRWDTQYF	TGTGCCAGCAGTTTGGGGGGGAGGTGGGATACGCAGTATTTT
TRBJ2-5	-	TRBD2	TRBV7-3	CASSLSGGQETQYF	TGTGCCAGCAGCTTAAGCGGGGGGCAAGAGACCCAGTACTTC
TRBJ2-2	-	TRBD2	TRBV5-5	CASSWGRGLNTGELFF	TGTGCCAGCAGCTGGGGGAGGGGCCTGAACACCGGGGAGCTGTTTTTT
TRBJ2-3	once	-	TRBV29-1	CSVDRREPSTDTQYF	TGCAGCGTTGATAGGCGGGAACCTAGCACAGATACGCAGTATTTT
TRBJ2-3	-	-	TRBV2	CASSEASEDTQYF	TGTGCCAGCAGTGAAGCGTCGGAGGATACGCAGTATTTT
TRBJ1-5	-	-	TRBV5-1	CASSSWGGQNQPQHF	TGCGCCAGCAGCTCGTGGGGGGGACAAAATCAGCCCCAGCATTTT
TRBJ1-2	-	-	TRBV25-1	CASSEFLGDGYTF	TGTGCCAGCAGTGAATTCTTGGGCGACGGCTACACCTTC
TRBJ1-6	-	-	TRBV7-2	CASSYLNSPLHF	TGTGCCAGCAGCTATCTTAATTCACCCCTCCACTTT
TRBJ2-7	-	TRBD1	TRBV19	CASSVGTVGEQYF	TGTGCCAGTAGTGTGGGGACAGTCGGCGAGCAGTACTTC
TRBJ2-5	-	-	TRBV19	CASSIQGHYQETQYF	TGTGCCAGTAGTATACAGGGACATTACCAAGAGACCCAGTACTTC
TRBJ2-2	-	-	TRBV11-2	CASNTGFDTGELFF	TGTGCCAGTAATACAGGGTTCGACACCGGGGAGCTGTTTTTT
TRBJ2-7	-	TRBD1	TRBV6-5	CASTRPGQGTYEQYF	TGTGCCAGCACGAGACCGGGACAGGGTACTTACGAGCAGTACTTC
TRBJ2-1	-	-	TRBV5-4	CASSLGIGRGIYNEQFF	TGTGCCAGCAGCTTGGGAATCGGGCGGGGAATCTACAATGAGCAGTTCTTC
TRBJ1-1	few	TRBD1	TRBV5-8	CASKRGVGTGLTEAFF	TGTGCCAGCAAGAGAGGGGTTGGGACAGGGCTCACTGAAGCTTTCTTT
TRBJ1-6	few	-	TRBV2	CASARNSPLHF	TGTGCCAGTGCCAGGAATTCACCCCTCCACTTT
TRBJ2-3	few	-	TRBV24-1	CATSDPRLGTDTQYF	TGTGCCACCAGTGACCCCAGGTTGGGCACAGATACGCAGTATTTT
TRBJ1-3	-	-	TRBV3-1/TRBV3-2	CASSNWEDTIYF	TGTGCCAGCAGCAATTGGGAGGACACCATATATTTT
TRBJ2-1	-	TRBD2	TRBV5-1	CASSLAGTSPTNYNEQFF	TGCGCCAGCAGCTTGGCCGGGACTAGCCCTACGAATTACAATGAGCAGTTCTTC
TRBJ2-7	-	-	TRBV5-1	CASSLQGYEQYF	TGCGCCAGCAGCTTACAGGGCTACGAGCAGTACTTC
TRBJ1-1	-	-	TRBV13	CASRFGGNTEAFF	TGTGCCAGCAGATTCGGGGGGAACACTGAAGCTTTCTTT
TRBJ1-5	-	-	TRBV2	CASITGPNQPQHF	TGTGCCAGCATCACAGGGCCCAATCAGCCCCAGCATTTT
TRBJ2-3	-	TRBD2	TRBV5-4	CASSLGRAGGPSTDTQYF	TGTGCCAGCAGCTTAGGTCGAGCGGGGGGCCCAAGCACAGATACGCAGTATTTT
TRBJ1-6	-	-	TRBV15	CATSRGNPNNSPLHF	TGTGCCACCAGCAGAGGCAACCCTAATAATTCACCCCTCCACTTT
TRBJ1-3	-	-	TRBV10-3	CAISDGGRFTIYF	TGTGCCATCAGTGACGGGGGGCGGTTCACCATATATTTT
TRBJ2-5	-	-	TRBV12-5	CASAAISGAQYF	TGTGCTAGTGCCGCGATATCAGGGGCCCAGTACTTC
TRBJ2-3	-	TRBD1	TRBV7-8	CASSRTGLGRTGRFLSTDTQYF	TGTGCCAGCAGCCGAACCGGCTTGGGGAGGACAGGGAGGTTTTTGTCCACAGATACGCAGTATTTT
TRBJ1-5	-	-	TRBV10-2	CASSESSPNQPQHF	TGCGCCAGCAGTGAGTCGTCCCCTAATCAGCCCCAGCATTTT
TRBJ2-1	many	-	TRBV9	CASSGASAEQFF	TGTGCCAGCAGCGGTGCTAGCGCTGAGCAGTTCTTC
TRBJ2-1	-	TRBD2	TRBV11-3	CASSSGIAGGWDEQFF	TGTGCCAGCAGCTCGGGCATAGCGGGGGGATGGGATGAGCAGTTCTTC
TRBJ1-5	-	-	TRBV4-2	CASSQDSGAQPQHF	TGTGCCAGCAGCCAAGATTCAGGGGCTCAGCCCCAGCATTTT
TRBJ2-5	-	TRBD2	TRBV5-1	CASSLGGTSGGMETQYF	TGCGCCAGCAGCTTGGGCGGGACTAGCGGGGGTATGGAGACCCAGTACTTC
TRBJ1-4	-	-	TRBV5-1	CASSPVLGTREKLFF	TGCGCCAGCAGCCCCGTTTTAGGGACTAGGGAAAAACTGTTTTTT